This paragraph covers one T cell receptor (beta chain) sequence. Its specificity is unknown. Other DNA sequences of this sample code for an identical CDR3. The CDR3 runs to 15 residues. Germline V gene sequence: CDR1 SGHTA, CDR2 FQGNSA. The V segment lost 1 base and the J segment 5 bases; nucleotides outside the gene matches: 4. The source of the sample is a study of shared clonotypes between healthy human individuals. Whole-study context: Three plates were used per donor for CD4 naive, three for CD4 memory, two for CD8 naive and one for CD8 memory.

All donors were healthy HIV-negative adults lacking recent acute infections or vaccinations. Profiled with immunoSEQ multiplex PCR; TCRdb holds only in-frame clones, not every one. The sample holds millions of clones, over 85% seen once. General study points: Depth was large, yet rarefaction showed that sorted-subset sequencing was incomplete. The naive CD4 repertoires of several donors were compared, and approximately 5% of clonotypes were shared.

Material: naive CD4+ T cells from PBMCs. Subset denoted: CD45RA+ positively selected. The clonotype was recovered from a young man in good health. Some clones in this sample may be carry-over from other donors' samples. The gene calls are TRBV7-2 and TRBJ2-7; 11 bases match TRBD1. The CDR3 loop reads CASSLVGTGGDEQYF. CDR3 DNA: TGTGCCAGCAGCTTAGTGGGGACAGGGGGAGACGAGCAGTACTTC. Variable domain in full (rest from reference TRBV7-2 and TRBJ2-7): GAGVSQSPSNKVTEKGKDVELRCDPISGHTALYWYRQSLGQGLEFLIYFQGNSAPDKSGLPSDRFSAERTGGSVSTLTIQRTQQEDSAVYLCASSLVGTGGDEQYFGPGTRLTVT.